This is a list of T cell receptor beta chains from one sample in a study of identical twins. TCRdb reprocessed the 5' RACE reads with MiXCR, giving one entry per CDR3 protein. The profile shows 1.5 million or so distinct CDR3 sequences, 25% to 35% of them singletons. The sequencing input was cord blood. Source of these receptors: a newborn girl in good health. Each CDR3 is given with its conserved first and last residue. A D gene is named only where the DNA matches it firmly. Expanded clones are given a class, and other clones once, few, many or no size at all.

v_call	d_call	clone_size	j_call	cdr3_aa	cdr3_nt
TRBV20-1	NA	NA	TRBJ2-3	CSARDIAQGSTDTQYF	TGCAGTGCTAGAGATATTGCCCAGGGTTCGACAGATACGCAGTATTTT
TRBV9	TRBD2	few	TRBJ2-3	CASSVGHGLVADTQYF	TGTGCCAGCAGCGTAGGGCACGGACTAGTAGCAGATACGCAGTATTTT
TRBV4-1	NA	NA	TRBJ2-1	CASSQDRRRTYNEQFF	TGCGCCAGCAGCCAAGATCGCAGGAGGACCTACAATGAGCAGTTCTTC
TRBV7-2	NA	NA	TRBJ2-3	CASSVTPGLPSTDTQYF	TGTGCCAGCAGCGTGACGCCGGGGCTTCCTAGCACAGATACGCAGTATTTT
TRBV6-1	TRBD1	NA	TRBJ2-4	CASGGQPLGYF	TGTGCCAGCGGGGGACAGCCCCTCGGGTACTTC
TRBV10-3	TRBD2	few	TRBJ2-5	CAISASSGQETQYF	TGTGCCATCAGTGCGTCTAGCGGACAAGAGACCCAGTACTTC
TRBV3-1	TRBD2	NA	TRBJ2-5	CASARLAGVDEQYF	TGTGCCAGCGCCCGACTAGCGGGAGTTGATGAGCAGTACTTC
TRBV15	NA	NA	TRBJ2-3	CATSRDAPSTDTQYF	TGTGCCACCAGCAGAGATGCGCCTAGCACAGATACGCAGTATTTT
TRBV4-2	TRBD2	NA	TRBJ2-3	CASTRDGASGRDTQYF	TGTGCCAGCACTCGAGACGGGGCTAGCGGGAGAGATACGCAGTATTTT
TRBV27	NA	NA	TRBJ2-3	CASSLEFSSTDTQYF	TGTGCCAGCAGTTTGGAGTTTTCTAGCACAGATACGCAGTATTTT
TRBV5-1	NA	NA	TRBJ2-7	CASSLGEYRDYEQYF	TGCGCCAGCAGCTTGGGAGAATACAGGGACTACGAGCAGTACTTC
TRBV11-1	NA	NA	TRBJ2-5	CASSLVPWTARQETQYF	TGTGCCAGCAGCTTAGTGCCTTGGACAGCGCGCCAAGAGACCCAGTACTTC
TRBV20-1	TRBD2	NA	TRBJ2-1	CSARVSGGPRLFF	TGCAGTGCTAGAGTGTCGGGGGGGCCTAGGCTGTTCTTC
TRBV20-1	TRBD2	NA	TRBJ2-7	CSARGTSGSLHNEQYF	TGCAGTGCTCGTGGGACTAGCGGGAGTCTCCACAATGAGCAGTACTTC
TRBV4-2	TRBD1	NA	TRBJ1-2	CASSQVDREDGYTF	TGTGCCAGCAGCCAAGTCGACAGGGAGGATGGCTACACCTTC
TRBV20-1	TRBD2	NA	TRBJ2-1	CSAGVTGASGGAWNEQFF	TGCAGTGCTGGAGTTACTGGGGCTAGCGGGGGGGCCTGGAATGAGCAGTTCTTC
TRBV29-1	NA	few	TRBJ2-1	CSVERGGNEQFF	TGCAGCGTTGAAAGAGGGGGAAATGAGCAGTTCTTC
TRBV30	NA	NA	TRBJ1-2	CAWSVGWAANYGYTF	TGTGCCTGGAGTGTAGGGTGGGCAGCTAACTATGGCTACACCTTC
TRBV5-1	NA	NA	TRBJ1-2	CASSPGDTFYGYTF	TGCGCCAGCAGCCCCGGTGATACCTTCTATGGCTACACCTTC
TRBV15	NA	NA	TRBJ2-3	CATSRDGAGKGSSTDTQYF	TGTGCCACCAGCAGAGATGGGGCGGGAAAAGGCTCTAGCACAGATACGCAGTATTTT
TRBV5-1	NA	many	TRBJ1-1	CASSLEGLGTEAFF	TGTGCCAGCAGCTTAGAGGGGCTGGGCACTGAAGCTTTCTTT
TRBV24-1	NA	many	TRBJ2-5	CATSDYRETQYF	TGTGCCACCAGTGATTACAGGGAGACCCAGTACTTC
TRBV5-1	NA	many	TRBJ2-5	CASSLSLKETQYF	TGTGCCAGCAGCTTAAGTTTGAAAGAGACCCAGTACTTC
TRBV4-2	NA	few	TRBJ2-1	CASSQEGHDNEQFF	TGTGCCAGCAGCCAAGAGGGCCACGACAATGAGCAGTTCTTC
TRBV4-1	TRBD1	many	TRBJ2-7	CASSPGQGDYEQYF	TGTGCCAGCAGCCCGGGACAGGGGGACTACGAGCAGTACTTC
TRBV28	NA	many	TRBJ2-7	CASSPERYEQYF	TGTGCCAGCAGTCCAGAGCGGTACGAGCAGTACTTC